The T cell receptor beta chain described here comes from a study of T-cell memory formation after mild COVID-19. About the research overall: TCR clustering was largely donor specific.

As regards this clonotype: Its antigen is not identified.

Study outcomes and limitations: Proof of SARS-CoV-2 specificity was absent for the second-wave clones that crested on day 37. Clones that got smaller from day 15 to 85 had even CD4/CD8, while clones growing later tipped toward CD4+.

TCRdb reprocessed the 5' RACE reads via MiXCR and lists one record per CDR3 protein. The data hold about 360,000 distinct CDR3 sequences, with around an eighth observed a single time. The CDR3 sequence is 13 residues long. V was pared by 0 bases and J by 6 bases, with 6 bases between. Looked up from germline, CDR1 is SGHAT and CDR2 is FQNNGV. The sequence came from a young man who had mild COVID-19 (a few samples of this study predate the infection). Cell type and time point are not known. The material sequenced was PBMCs or a T cell subset sorted from them (not recorded which). The chain employs TRBV11-2 and TRBJ1-5; D unresolved. The CDR3 bases are TGTGCCAGCAGCTTAGATCGGACTCAGCCCCAGCATTTT. This codes for CASSLDRTQPQHF.